One sample yielded the 19 T cell receptor beta chains listed below, sequenced in a study of blood T cells in healthy people across ages. Alongside a J-beta primer mix, a sample-barcoded 5' primer served in a second PCR lasting 7 to 11 cycles. TCRdb analysed the 5' RACE reads with MiXCR anew, one entry per CDR3 protein. The table has about 640,000 distinct CDR3 sequences, 58% seen once. The sequenced material came from blood. The origin of the receptors is a man in his 60s in good health.

Note on this clonotype: At one end the junction does not follow the germline gene, possibly because of a read error. The rearrangement uses TRBV6-5 and TRBJ2-5, with 13 bases fitting TRBD2. Germline lookup yields CDR1 MNHEY and CDR2 SVGAGI. CDR3 length equals 16 residues. The CDR3 spells CVSSYSGTSGEWSQYF. CDR3 DNA sequence: TGTGTCAGCAGTTACTCCGGGACTAGCGGGGAGTGGAGTCAGTACTTC.

The chain uses TRBV12-3 or TRBV12-4 and TRBJ2-3; no reliable D call. CDR3 length equals 12 residues. Trimming stripped 6 bases from V and 6 bases from J, with 10 bases between. The CDR3 DNA reads as TGTGCCAGCAGATTCCTAGTGGATACGCAGTATTTT. Protein sequence: CASRFLVDTQYF.

This clonotype was found a few times. A clone one base away is much larger, so this may be a read error. The chain joins TRBV12-3 or TRBV12-4 to TRBJ2-3; D not certain. There are 14 residues in the CDR3. This chain's CDR3 is CASSVRVAGDAQYF. CDR3 sequence (DNA): TGTGCCAGCAGTGTTAGGGTGGCCGGAGATGCGCAGTATTTT.

V usage is TRBV3-1 and J usage is TRBJ1-2; 11 nucleotides line up with TRBD1. There are 17 residues in the CDR3. From germline, CDR1 is LGHDT and CDR2 YNNKEL (reference sequence). V was clipped by 4 bases and J by 4 bases; unmatched bases: 11. This CDR3 is CASSPGRTGGGIYGYTF. The CDR3 nucleotides read TGTGCCAGCAGCCCAGGCCGGACAGGGGGCGGTATCTATGGCTACACCTTC.

The V call is TRBV24-1, the J call TRBJ2-1, with 7 bases fitting TRBD1. Germline lookup yields CDR1 KGHDR and CDR2 SFDVKD. The V segment lost 3 bases and the J segment 8 bases; nucleotides outside the gene matches: 6. This CDR3 is built from 14 residues. CDR3 nucleotides: TGTGCCACCAGTGATCCTCACAGGGGTTATGAGCAGTTCTTC. This encodes CATSDPHRGYEQFF.

This clonotype occurred a few times. The rearrangement links TRBV29-1 to TRBJ1-1; no clear D gene. V gave up 2 bases and J gave up 8 bases, with 9 bases separating them. Germline V gene data show CDR1 as SQVTM and CDR2 as ANQGSEA. The CDR3 sequence is 11 residues long. The CDR3 here is CSVERGREAFF. The CDR3 region has the DNA TGCAGCGTTGAACGTGGCCGGGAAGCTTTCTTT.

This clonotype turned up a few times. The chain carries TRBV29-1 and TRBJ2-5; 7 positions match TRBD1. The CDR3 is 13 residues long. Germline values: CDR1 SQVTM, CDR2 ANQGSEA. V lost 6 bases and J lost 4; bases outside the gene matches: 8. CDR3 protein: CSVEPPGGETQYF. The CDR3 nucleotides are TGCAGCGTCGAACCCCCAGGGGGAGAGACCCAGTACTTC.

This clonotype was recorded a few times. This sequence joins TRBV6-5 and TRBJ2-7; D remains ambiguous. Germline V gene sequence: CDR1 MNHEY, CDR2 SVGAGI. Trimming shortened V by 2 bases and J by 3 bases, and 8 bases separated the two germline ends. CDR3 length: 13 residues. Here the CDR3 reads CASSYRINYEQYF. The DNA of the CDR3 is TGTGCCAGCAGTTACAGGATCAACTACGAGCAGTACTTC.

Only a few counts were recorded for this clonotype. The rearrangement links TRBV3-1 to TRBJ1-2, with D tentatively TRBD1 (5 bases). The germline V gene has CDR1 LGHDT and CDR2 YNNKEL (reference sequence). V was clipped by 4 bases and J by 3 bases, with 18 bases between them. The CDR3 covers 16 residues. The CDR3 DNA reads as TGTGCCAGCAGCCCGATGGTTGTGGACAATTACTATGGCTACACCTTC. This sequence encodes CASSPMVVDNYYGYTF.

This clonotype was seen only a few times. The junction does not match germline at one end; this may be a read error. CDR3 bases: TGTGCTAGCAGTTTTTGGTCCCAAGAGACCCAGTACTTC. It yields the protein CASSFWSQETQYF. The rearrangement uses TRBV12-3 or TRBV12-4 and TRBJ2-5; D remains ambiguous. The CDR3 is 13 amino acids.

The V and J genes are TRBV2 and TRBJ2-5, with 8 bases fitting TRBD2. The CDR3 covers 15 residues. With V trimmed by 0 bases and J by 5 bases, 5 bases remained unmatched. The V gene's germline CDR1 is SNHLY and CDR2 FYNNEI. The DNA of the CDR3 is TGTGCCAGCAGTGAAGCTGCGGGGGGTGGGGAGACCCAGTACTTC. Translating gives CASSEAAGGGETQYF.

This chain connects TRBV6-5 to TRBJ1-2; a weak D match, TRBD1 (5 bases). V lost 2 bases, J lost 2 bases, and 9 bases lay in between. This CDR3 is built from 14 residues. Germline V lookup: CDR1 MNHEY, CDR2 SVGAGI. The CDR3 reads CASSYRQLNYGYTF. In DNA, the CDR3 is TGTGCCAGCAGTTACCGACAGCTAAACTATGGCTACACCTTC.

The J gene is TRBJ2-7, the V gene TRBV5-1, with 9 bases identical to TRBD1. The CDR3 is 14 residues long. With V trimmed by 6 bases and J by 2 bases, 6 bases remained unmatched. The V gene's germline CDR1 is SGHRS and CDR2 YFSETQ. CDR3 DNA: TGCGCCAGCATGCCGGGACAGGGCCCCTACGAGCAGTACTTC. The encoded protein is CASMPGQGPYEQYF.

This clonotype was counted only a few times. CDR3 region: CASSQAQWQGAQETQYF. The DNA of the CDR3 is TGTGCCAGCAGCCAAGCTCAGTGGCAGGGGGCCCAAGAGACCCAGTACTTC. This chain joins TRBV3-1 and TRBJ2-5, with 8 bases matching TRBD1. Germline trimming cut 1 base from V and 1 base from J; bases unmatched to any gene: 8. The CDR3 has 17 amino acids. The germline gives CDR1 LGHDT, CDR2 YNNKEL (reference sequence).

The chain couples TRBV18 to TRBJ1-6, with 9 bases fitting TRBD1. From germline, CDR1 is KGHSH and CDR2 LQKENI. V lost 3 bases, J lost 10 bases, and 4 bases stayed unmatched. This CDR3 contains 14 residues. CDR3: CASSPGQGRSPLHF. CDR3 sequence (DNA): TGTGCCAGCTCACCGGGACAGGGACGGTCACCCCTCCACTTT. Looking up the rest from reference TRBV18 and TRBJ1-6 gives the full variable domain: NAGVMQNPRHLVRRRGQEARLRCSPMKGHSHVYWYRQLPEEGLKFMVYLQKENIIDESGMPKERFSAEFPKEGPSILRIQQVVRGDSAAYFCASSPGQGRSPLHFGNGTRLTVT.

The chain uses TRBV12-3 or TRBV12-4 and TRBJ2-4, with D possibly being TRBD1 or TRBD2 (5 bases each). The CDR3 runs 13 residues. V lost 4 bases and J lost 8, with 12 bases in between. The DNA of the CDR3 is TGTGCCAGCAGTTCGGGGCCCAGGGACATTCAGTACTTC. As protein: CASSSGPRDIQYF.

CDR3 sequence: CASSQDLATWQETQYF. The CDR3 DNA reads as TGCGCCAGCAGCCAAGATCTGGCGACTTGGCAAGAGACCCAGTACTTC. This chain uses TRBV4-1 with TRBJ2-5; no firm D call. This CDR3 spans 16 amino acids. V lost 0 bases and J 2 bases, leaving 13 bases between the germline ends. Germline CDR1 is MGHRA and CDR2 is YSYEKL.

For this clonotype: At one end the junction does not follow the germline gene, possibly because of a read error. The chain links TRBV5-1 to TRBJ2-5, with D perhaps matching TRBD2 (6 bases). The end of the DNA fits TRBJ2-7 better, so the J call may be wrong. CDR1 and CDR2 from the germline V gene are SGHRS and YFSETQ. This CDR3 region has 14 residues. The CDR3, as DNA: TGCGTCAGCAGCTTGGCAGGAGGGTACTACGAGCAGTACTTC. Protein product: CVSSLAGGYYEQYF.

This clonotype has a handful of counts. The chain employs TRBV11-2 and TRBJ2-1; D is unresolved. Trimming removed 3 bases from V and 1 base from J, with 7 bases in between. CDR3 length: 14 residues. CDR1 is SGHAT and CDR2 is FQNNGV in the germline V gene. CDR3 in amino acids: CASSLSASYNEQFF. CDR3 coding DNA: TGTGCCAGCAGCTTGTCAGCATCCTACAATGAGCAGTTCTTC.